The 2 T cell receptor beta chains below come from one sample, sequenced in a study of T cells in Graves' hyperthyroidism and ophthalmopathy. Amplification targeted TCR beta CDR3 regions from RNA transcripts. Initially, a first-round RT-PCR of the TCR CDR3 employed the HTBI primer set. One entry per CDR3 protein results from TCRdb running MiXCR on the multiplex PCR reads. The sample yields around 600,000 distinct CDR3 sequences, approximately 14% seen once. Sequencing was carried out using blood. These receptors all stem from a woman in her 50s with Graves' ophthalmopathy.

V is TRBV19 and J is TRBJ2-1, with 8 bases fitting TRBD1. The CDR3 is made up of 14 amino acids. J gave up 5 bases and V 6 bases, and 6 bases lay outside the gene matches. Germline CDR1 and CDR2: LNHDA and SQIVND (reference sequence). CDR3 DNA: TGTGCCAGTAGCGACAGGGGTCGGAACAATGAGCAGTTCTTC. Translated: CASSDRGRNNEQFF. Variable domain in full (rest from reference TRBV19 and TRBJ2-1): DGGITQSPKYLFRKEGQNVTLSCEQNLNHDAMYWYRQDPGQGLRLIYYSQIVNDFQKGDIAEGYSVSREKKESFPLTVTSAQKNPTAFYLCASSDRGRNNEQFFGPGTRLTVL.

This clonotype came up a few times. The V call is TRBV28, the J call TRBJ1-1; unclear D gene. There are 11 residues in the CDR3. The V end was cut by 10 bases, the J end by 6 bases, with 12 bases between. In germline, CDR1 is MDHEN, CDR2 SYDVKM. The CDR3 reads CATSYSSEAFF. The CDR3 DNA follows: TGTGCCACCTCTTATTCGTCTGAAGCTTTCTTT.